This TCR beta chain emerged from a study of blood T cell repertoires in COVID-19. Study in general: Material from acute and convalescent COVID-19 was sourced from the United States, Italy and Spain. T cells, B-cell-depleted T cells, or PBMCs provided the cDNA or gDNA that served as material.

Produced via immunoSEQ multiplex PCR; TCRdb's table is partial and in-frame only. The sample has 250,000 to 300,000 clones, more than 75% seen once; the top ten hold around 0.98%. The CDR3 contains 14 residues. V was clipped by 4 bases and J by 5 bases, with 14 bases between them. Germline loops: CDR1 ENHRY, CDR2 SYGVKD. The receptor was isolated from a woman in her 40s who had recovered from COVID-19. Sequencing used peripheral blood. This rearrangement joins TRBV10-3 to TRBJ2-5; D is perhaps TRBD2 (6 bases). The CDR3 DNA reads TGTGCCATCAGTGGCTTGGGGGGACGGGAGACCCAGTACTTC. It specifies CAISGLGGRETQYF.